This TCR beta chain came from a study of blood T cell repertoires in COVID-19. Participant ages covered about 18 to 95 years across 20 to 30 US areas. Participant reports of clinical history set cohort assignment. Germline V gene sequence: CDR1 LGHNA, CDR2 YSLEER. The CDR3 consists of 17 residues. Trimming took off 0 bases at V and 0 bases at J, with 12 bases between the two ends. TCRdb keeps only in-frame clones here, not all; method: immunoSEQ multiplex PCR. The repertoire has under 300,000 clones, about 87% of them found once; the top ten carry under 2.5%. The sample comprised PBMCs or T cells enriched from blood (not recorded which). This TCR was sampled from a woman in her forties with acute COVID-19. The chain joins TRBV4-3 to TRBJ1-3; D is ambiguous. CDR3 sequence: CASSQDLRTDSGNTIYF. The CDR3 DNA follows: TGCGCCAGCAGCCAAGATCTGAGAACTGACTCTGGAAACACCATATATTTT.